This TCR beta chain was captured by sequencing in a study of blood T cell repertoires in COVID-19. Study context: Collection of acute and convalescent COVID-19 samples took place in the United States, Italy and Spain. T cells, B-cell-depleted T cells, or PBMCs provided the cDNA or gDNA that served as material.

Those who participated ranged in age from roughly 18 to 89 years and resided in 20 to 30 US areas. Cohort allocation depended upon clinical history that participants reported. Profiled with immunoSEQ multiplex PCR; TCRdb holds only in-frame clones, not every one. This table has a few hundred thousand clones, about 91% appearing once. The CDR3 is 14 residues long. Trimming cost V 5 bases and J 10 bases, with 15 bases left between them. Looked up from germline, CDR1 is SGHTA and CDR2 is FQGNSA. The material sequenced was PBMCs or T cells enriched from blood (not recorded which). The sequence was obtained from a human donor in a cohort exposed to, infected with or recovered from COVID-19 (not recorded which). The donor label of this sample is uncertain. V gene TRBV7-2 combines with J gene TRBJ1-6; D call uncertain. DNA for the CDR3: TGTGCCAGCAGCCTCAGTGGCCCGCCCTCACCCCTCCACTTT. It translates to CASSLSGPPSPLHF.